The TCR beta chain described here comes from a study of radiotherapy plus CTLA-4 blockade in lung cancer. About the research overall: Objective responses were recorded in roughly 17% of patients, with disease control recorded in 25% to 40%. Whole-study results and caveats: Some TCR clones had been derived from tumors. These clones expanded in peripheral blood after radiotherapy plus ipilimumab. The authors reported that early blood T cell clone dynamics, with interferon-beta, best predicted response.

Profiling relied on immunoSEQ multiplex PCR, and the TCRdb table lists in-frame clones only, not all of them. The sample yields roughly 120,000 clones, about 77% seen once. Concerning this clone: Antigen unknown.

Focal radiation was given together with CTLA-4 blockade (ipilimumab) to patients with chemo-refractory metastatic non-small-cell lung cancer. CDR1 is SNHLY and CDR2 is FYNNEI in the germline V gene. There are 11 residues in the CDR3. The germline V and J ends were trimmed by 5 bases and 15 bases, with 14 bases remaining between them. This clonotype was obtained from a human donor with non-small cell lung cancer who had a partial response to radiotherapy plus ipilimumab. This chain links TRBV2 with TRBJ2-1; weak D call: TRBD1 (6 bases). Sequenced here: peripheral blood, sampled from a patient treated with radiotherapy plus ipilimumab. The CDR3, as DNA: TGTGCCAGCAGTTCAGGGGTTCGTCCGTTCTTC. This sequence encodes CASSSGVRPFF.